The 20 T cell receptor beta chains listed next were all sequenced from one sample in a study of blood T cell repertoires in COVID-19. Some clones are missing from TCRdb's copy, which holds only in-frame ones; the method was immunoSEQ multiplex PCR. The data hold more than 95,000 clones, with about 82% observed a single time. What was sequenced was peripheral blood. Source of these receptors: a human donor in a cohort sampled during active COVID-19.

This clone appeared a single time. CDR3 sequence: CASSYSEREGPETQYF. As DNA, the CDR3 is TGTGCCAGCAGTTACTCGGAGCGGGAGGGCCCCGAGACCCAGTACTTC. The chain uses TRBV6-6 and TRBJ2-5, with 10 bases aligning to TRBD2. Germline V gene data show CDR1 as MNHNY and CDR2 as SVGAGI (reference sequence). V was pared by 0 bases and J by 5 bases, with 6 bases of the junction left unmatched. This CDR3 is 16 amino acids long.

The rearrangement uses TRBV7-8 and TRBJ1-2, with 7 bases identical to TRBD1. Germline trimming cut 1 base from V and 7 bases from J; bases unmatched to any gene: 6. CDR1 and CDR2 (germline): SGHVS, FQNEAQ. CDR3 length equals 14 residues. The CDR3, as DNA: TGTGCCAGCAGCTTAGGACAGGGCACAGGTGGCTACACCTTC. Protein product: CASSLGQGTGGYTF.

This chain uses TRBV7-3 with TRBJ2-5; 8 nucleotides agree with TRBD2. Germline values: CDR1 SGHTA, CDR2 FQGTGA. CDR3 length: 14 amino acids. With V trimmed by 3 bases and J by 5 bases, 5 bases remained unmatched. Written as DNA, the CDR3 is TGTGCCAGCAGCTTCGGACTAGCAGGGGAGACCCAGTACTTC. Its protein product is CASSFGLAGETQYF.

The CDR3 bases are TGCGCCAGCAGCTGGACAGGGGACGACTACGAGCAGTACTTC. Translating gives CASSWTGDDYEQYF. This sequence joins TRBV5-1 and TRBJ2-7; TRBD1 aligns across 9 bases. In germline, CDR1 is SGHRS, CDR2 YFSETQ. With V trimmed by 3 bases and J by 3 bases, 4 bases remained unmatched. CDR3 length: 14 residues.

The chain carries TRBV7-6 and TRBJ1-5; D remains ambiguous. Germline CDR1 reads SGHVS; CDR2 reads FNYEAQ. The CDR3 sequence is 13 residues long. The ends were cut back, 4 bases at V and 11 bases at J, with 15 bases in the middle. Written as DNA, the CDR3 is TGTGCCAGCAGCTCAGTCGGAGAGGGCACCCAGCATTTT. Protein product: CASSSVGEGTQHF.

The V and J genes are TRBV7-9 and TRBJ2-1; a weak D match, TRBD1 (5 bases). Trimming removed 1 base at V and 12 bases at J, with 16 bases between. The CDR3 has 14 residues. Germline CDR1 and CDR2: SEHNR and FQNEAQ (reference sequence). Written as DNA, the CDR3 is TGTGCCAGCAGCTTAGTAGGCTTGACAGACGGGCAGTTCTTC. It encodes CASSLVGLTDGQFF.

The chain carries TRBV19 and TRBJ1-3; unclear D gene. V was clipped by 1 base and J by 0 bases, with 7 bases between them. Per the germline V gene, CDR1 is LNHDA and CDR2 is SQIVND (reference sequence). The length of the CDR3 is 15 residues. The CDR3 nucleotides are TGTGCCAGTAGTATAGGCGGCCCCTCTGGAAACACCATATATTTT. Its translation: CASSIGGPSGNTIYF. Complete variable domain (other parts from reference TRBV19 and TRBJ1-3): DGGITQSPKYLFRKEGQNVTLSCEQNLNHDAMYWYRQDPGQGLRLIYYSQIVNDFQKGDIAEGYSVSREKKESFPLTVTSAQKNPTAFYLCASSIGGPSGNTIYFGEGSWLTVV.

This clone was seen more than once but under ten times. Other DNA sequences of this sample code for an identical CDR3. The rearrangement links TRBV28 to TRBJ2-1, with 8 bases that match TRBD2. The CDR3 runs 15 residues. With 5 bases clipped from V and 0 bases from J, the junction kept 3 bases outside the gene matches. The V gene's germline CDR1 is MDHEN and CDR2 SYDVKM. The CDR3 DNA follows: TGTGCCAGCAGTACGAGCGGGAGCTCCTACAATGAGCAGTTCTTC. The encoded protein is CASSTSGSSYNEQFF.

The chain has TRBV6-7 and TRBJ1-6, with 9 bases that match TRBD1. TRBV6-7 is classed as an ORF, of uncertain function. This CDR3 region has 16 residues. After removal of 0 bases from V and 17 bases from J, the junction contained 14 bases not matched to a gene. The CDR3: CASSYSNTGGGWEVHF. CDR3 nucleotides: TGTGCCAGCAGTTACTCGAATACAGGGGGCGGGTGGGAAGTCCACTTT.

The chain combines TRBV6-2 or TRBV6-3 with TRBJ1-1, with unresolved D. CDR3 length equals 12 residues. CDR1 is MNHEY and CDR2 is SVGEGT in the germline V gene. Trimming took off 2 bases at V and 9 bases at J, with 10 bases between the two ends. The chain's CDR3 is CASSYVTAQAFF. CDR3 bases: TGTGCCAGCAGTTACGTAACAGCTCAAGCTTTCTTT.

This chain uses TRBV21-1 with TRBJ2-1; the table gives TRBD1 as D, unverified against the DNA. TRBV21-1 is a pseudogene locus. This CDR3 comprises 16 residues. CDR3 DNA: TGTGCCAGCAGCATCCGGGACAGGGGAAGAATTGATGAGCAGTTCTTC. It is translated as CASSIRDRGRIDEQFF.

This chain connects TRBV12-5 to TRBJ2-1; tentatively, D is TRBD1 (6 bases). V lost 10 bases and J 11 bases, leaving 18 bases between the germline ends. CDR1 LGHNT and CDR2 FRNRAP come from the germline V gene. The CDR3 loop spans 12 amino acids. As DNA, the CDR3 is TGTGCTACCGGGCGGAGCGGACAGAAGCAGTTCTTC. Its translation is CATGRSGQKQFF.

The rearrangement links TRBV6-5 to TRBJ2-7; possible D gene TRBD1, 5 bases. V dropped 10 bases and J dropped 4 bases, with 8 bases sitting between them. The germline V gene encodes CDR1 MNHEY and CDR2 SVGAGI. CDR3 length equals 10 residues. CDR3 loop: CANPGYEQYF. The CDR3 nucleotides read TGTGCCAACCCAGGGTACGAGCAGTACTTC.

The chain carries TRBV11-2 and TRBJ2-3; 9 nucleotides align to TRBD1. CDR3 length: 15 amino acids. The germline V gene has CDR1 SGHAT and CDR2 FQNNGV. V dropped 6 bases and J dropped 4; count of bases not matched to a gene: 8. The CDR3 region has the DNA TGTGCCAGCAGTCCGAGACAGGGGGGTTCAGATACGCAGTATTTT. Amino acid sequence: CASSPRQGGSDTQYF. The full variable domain, with the rest looked up from reference TRBV11-2 and TRBJ2-3, is EAGVAQSPRYKIIEKRQSVAFWCNPISGHATLYWYQQILGQGPKLLIQFQNNGVVDDSQLPKDRFSAERLKGVDSTLKIQPAKLEDSAVYLCASSPRQGGSDTQYFGPGTRLTVL.

This clone was recorded once. This chain uses TRBV11-2 with TRBJ2-5, with D maybe TRBD1 (6 bases). Germline loops: CDR1 SGHAT, CDR2 FQNNGV. The length of the CDR3 is 14 residues. Trimming left V 0 bases short and J 5 bases short, with 10 bases between. The CDR3 region is CASSLDFDRETQYF. CDR3 sequence (DNA): TGTGCCAGCAGCTTAGATTTCGACAGGGAGACCCAGTACTTC.

This clone was detected only a few times. The rearrangement joins TRBV6-4 to TRBJ2-2, with 9 bases aligning to TRBD2. Trimming cost V 4 bases and J 5 bases; bases outside gene matches: 5. Germline V gene sequence: CDR1 MRHNA, CDR2 SNTAGT. This CDR3 contains 15 residues. The CDR3 reads CASSAAGGYTGELFF. CDR3 nucleotides: TGTGCCAGCAGTGCCGCGGGAGGGTATACCGGGGAGCTGTTTTTT.

This clone appeared a few times. CDR3 sequence (DNA): TGCAGTGCTAGTCTTGGTACAGGCCGGAACACTGAAGCTTTCTTT. Translated, it gives CSASLGTGRNTEAFF. This chain joins TRBV20-1 and TRBJ1-1, with D possibly being TRBD1 (5 bases). V was cut by 3 bases and J by 1 base, with 15 bases left in between. The CDR3 spans 15 residues. The germline gives CDR1 DFQATT, CDR2 SNEGSKA (reference sequence).

This chain joins TRBV28 and TRBJ2-7, with TRBD2 identical over 8 bases. Losses at the gene ends were 4 bases for V and 1 base for J; bases not matched to a gene: 15. The CDR3 loop spans 18 amino acids. The germline gives CDR1 MDHEN, CDR2 SYDVKM. The CDR3 loop is CASSSWTSGLDVSYEQYF. In nucleotides, the CDR3 is TGTGCCAGCAGTTCCTGGACATCGGGACTAGACGTATCCTACGAGCAGTACTTC.

The V call is TRBV2, the J call TRBJ1-1; no clear D gene. The CDR3 is made up of 12 amino acids. V lost 3 bases, J lost 6 bases, and 8 bases lay in between. Germline assignment: CDR1 SNHLY and CDR2 FYNNEI. CDR3 in DNA: TGTGCCAGCAGTGACAGGAGGGCTGAAGCTTTCTTT. It yields the protein CASSDRRAEAFF. The full variable domain, with the rest looked up from reference TRBV2 and TRBJ1-1, is EPEVTQTPSHQVTQMGQEVILRCVPISNHLYFYWYRQILGQKVEFLVSFYNNEISEKSEIFDDQFSVERPDGSNFTLKIRSTKLEDSAMYFCASSDRRAEAFFGQGTRLTVV.

This clone is a singleton in its sample. The chain joins TRBV3-1 (or the pseudogene TRBV3-2) to TRBJ2-7, with D maybe TRBD1 (5 bases). Trimming took off 5 bases at V and 4 bases at J, with 12 bases between the two ends. Germline CDR1 is LGHDT and CDR2 is YNNKEL (reference sequence). The CDR3 is made up of 13 amino acids. The CDR3 here is CASSRGPPYEQYF. The CDR3 DNA follows: TGTGCCAGCAGCAGGGGTCCTCCTTACGAGCAGTACTTC.